The 5 T cell receptor beta chains presented below share a single source sample, sequenced in a study of T-cell memory formation after mild COVID-19. MiXCR was run by TCRdb on the 5' RACE reads, yielding one entry per CDR3 protein. This table holds 250,000 to 350,000 distinct CDR3 sequences, around 15% found once. Sequencing input: PBMCs or a T cell subset sorted from them (not recorded which). The receptors were sampled from a man aged 18 to 30 who had mild COVID-19 (a few samples of this study predate the infection). Cell type and time point are not known.

The chain has TRBV4-1 and TRBJ1-5, with a tentative D call TRBD1 (5 bases). Trimming left V 4 bases short and J 4 bases short, with 23 bases between. In germline, CDR1 is MGHRA, CDR2 YSYEKL. The CDR3 length is 18 residues. In DNA, the CDR3 is TGCGCCAGCAGCCGTCAGGGAGGGAGAGTCGAGGTAAATCAGCCCCAGCATTTT. It codes for CASSRQGGRVEVNQPQHF.

This clonotype showed up just once. One end of the junction does not line up with germline, which may come from a read error. The chain carries TRBV20-1 and TRBJ1-4; D uncertain. This CDR3 is built from 14 residues. Germline CDR1 reads DFQATT; CDR2 reads SNEGSKA (reference sequence). This chain's CDR3 is CSARGPAVNEKLFF. CDR3 nucleotides: TGCAGTGCTAGAGGACCAGCTGTTAATGAGAAACTGTTTTTT.

This sequence joins TRBV9 and TRBJ1-2, with D maybe TRBD1 (5 bases). V was shortened by 5 bases and J by 6 bases, with 8 bases between the two germline ends. Germline loops: CDR1 SGDLS, CDR2 YYNGEE. There are 11 residues in the CDR3. CDR3 residues: CASRGVHGYTF. The CDR3 nucleotides are TGTGCCAGCAGAGGGGTTCATGGCTACACCTTC. Full variable domain (outside the CDR3, taken from reference TRBV9 and TRBJ1-2): DSGVTQTPKHLITATGQRVTLRCSPRSGDLSVYWYQQSLDQGLQFLIQYYNGEERAKGNILERFSAQQFPDLHSELNLSSLELGDSALYFCASRGVHGYTFGSGTRLTVV.

In its sample, this clonotype was seen a few times. The genes are TRBV25-1 and TRBJ2-3; D gene ambiguous. V was cut by 4 bases and J by 4 bases, with 3 bases left in between. Germline values: CDR1 MGHDK, CDR2 SYGVNS. CDR3 length: 11 amino acids. DNA of the CDR3: TGTGCCAGCAGTGGCTCAGATACGCAGTATTTT. It specifies CASSGSDTQYF.

The rearrangement links TRBV2 to TRBJ1-1, with 9 positions matching TRBD1. This CDR3 comprises 19 residues. V lost 2 bases, J lost 4 bases, and 17 bases stayed unmatched. Germline lookup yields CDR1 SNHLY and CDR2 FYNNEI. The DNA of the CDR3 is TGTGCCAGCAGTGAAAGGTGGGGGGGACAGGGCCAGAGAGGCACTGAAGCTTTCTTT. This codes for CASSERWGGQGQRGTEAFF.